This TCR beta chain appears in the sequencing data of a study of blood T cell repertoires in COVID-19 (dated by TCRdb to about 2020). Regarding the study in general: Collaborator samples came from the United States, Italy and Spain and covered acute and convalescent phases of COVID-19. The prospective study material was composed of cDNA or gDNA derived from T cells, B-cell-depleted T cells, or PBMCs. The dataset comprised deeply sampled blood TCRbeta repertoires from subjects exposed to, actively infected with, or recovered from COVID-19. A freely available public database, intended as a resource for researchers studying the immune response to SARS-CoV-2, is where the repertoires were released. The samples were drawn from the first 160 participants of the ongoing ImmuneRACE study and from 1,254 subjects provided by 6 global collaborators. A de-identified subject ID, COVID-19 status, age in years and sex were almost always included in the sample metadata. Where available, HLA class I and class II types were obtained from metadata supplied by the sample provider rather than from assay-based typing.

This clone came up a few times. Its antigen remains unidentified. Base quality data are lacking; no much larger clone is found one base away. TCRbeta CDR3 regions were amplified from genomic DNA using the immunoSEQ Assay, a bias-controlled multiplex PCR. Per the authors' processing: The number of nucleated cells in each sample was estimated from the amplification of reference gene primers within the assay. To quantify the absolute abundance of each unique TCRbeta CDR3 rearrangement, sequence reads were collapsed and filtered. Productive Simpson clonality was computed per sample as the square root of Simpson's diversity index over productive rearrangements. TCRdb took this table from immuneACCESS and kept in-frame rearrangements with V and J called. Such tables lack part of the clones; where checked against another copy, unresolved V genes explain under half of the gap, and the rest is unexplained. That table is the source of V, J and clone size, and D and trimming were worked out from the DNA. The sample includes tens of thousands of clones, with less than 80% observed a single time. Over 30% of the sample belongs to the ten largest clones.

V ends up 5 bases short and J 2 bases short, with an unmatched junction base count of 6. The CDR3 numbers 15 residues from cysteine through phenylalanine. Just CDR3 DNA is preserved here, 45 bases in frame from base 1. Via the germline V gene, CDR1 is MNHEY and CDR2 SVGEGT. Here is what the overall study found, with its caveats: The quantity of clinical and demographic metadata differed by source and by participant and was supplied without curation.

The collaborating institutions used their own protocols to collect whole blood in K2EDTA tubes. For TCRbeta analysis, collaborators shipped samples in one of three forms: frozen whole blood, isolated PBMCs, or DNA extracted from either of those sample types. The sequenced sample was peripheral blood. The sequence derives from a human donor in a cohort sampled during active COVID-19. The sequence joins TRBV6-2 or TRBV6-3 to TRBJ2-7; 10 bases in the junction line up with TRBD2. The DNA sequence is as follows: TGTGCCAGCAGTACCACTAGCGGGATTACCTACGAGCAGTACTTC. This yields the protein CASSTTSGITYEQYF.